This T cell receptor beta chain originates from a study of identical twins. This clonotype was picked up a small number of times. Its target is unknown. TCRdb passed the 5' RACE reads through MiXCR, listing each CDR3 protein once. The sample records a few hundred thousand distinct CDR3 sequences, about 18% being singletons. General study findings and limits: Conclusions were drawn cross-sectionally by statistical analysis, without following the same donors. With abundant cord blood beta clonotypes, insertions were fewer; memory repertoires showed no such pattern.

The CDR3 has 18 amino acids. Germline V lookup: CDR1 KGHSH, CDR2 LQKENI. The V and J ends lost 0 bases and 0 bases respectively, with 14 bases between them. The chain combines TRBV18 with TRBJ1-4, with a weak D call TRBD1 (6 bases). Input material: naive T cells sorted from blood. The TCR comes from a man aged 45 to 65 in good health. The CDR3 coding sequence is TGTGCCAGCTCACCACCGGTGGCAGGGGCCGCAACTAATGAAAAACTGTTTTTT. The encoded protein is CASSPPVAGAATNEKLFF.